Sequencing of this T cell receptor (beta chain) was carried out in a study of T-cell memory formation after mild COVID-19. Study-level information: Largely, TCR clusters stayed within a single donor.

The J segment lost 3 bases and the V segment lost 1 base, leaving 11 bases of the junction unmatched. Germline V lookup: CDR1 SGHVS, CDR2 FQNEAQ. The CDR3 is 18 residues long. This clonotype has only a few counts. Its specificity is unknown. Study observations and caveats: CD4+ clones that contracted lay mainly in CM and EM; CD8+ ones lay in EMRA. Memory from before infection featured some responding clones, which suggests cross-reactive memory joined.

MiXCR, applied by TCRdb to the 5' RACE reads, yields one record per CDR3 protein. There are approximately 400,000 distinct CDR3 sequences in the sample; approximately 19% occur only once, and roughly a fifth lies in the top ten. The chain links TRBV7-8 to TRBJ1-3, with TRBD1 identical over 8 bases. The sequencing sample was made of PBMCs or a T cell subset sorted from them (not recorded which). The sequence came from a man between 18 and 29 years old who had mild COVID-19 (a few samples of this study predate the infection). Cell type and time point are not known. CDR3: CASSLVDGQGANGNTIYF. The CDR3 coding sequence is TGTGCCAGCAGCTTAGTCGATGGTCAGGGGGCTAATGGAAACACCATATATTTT.